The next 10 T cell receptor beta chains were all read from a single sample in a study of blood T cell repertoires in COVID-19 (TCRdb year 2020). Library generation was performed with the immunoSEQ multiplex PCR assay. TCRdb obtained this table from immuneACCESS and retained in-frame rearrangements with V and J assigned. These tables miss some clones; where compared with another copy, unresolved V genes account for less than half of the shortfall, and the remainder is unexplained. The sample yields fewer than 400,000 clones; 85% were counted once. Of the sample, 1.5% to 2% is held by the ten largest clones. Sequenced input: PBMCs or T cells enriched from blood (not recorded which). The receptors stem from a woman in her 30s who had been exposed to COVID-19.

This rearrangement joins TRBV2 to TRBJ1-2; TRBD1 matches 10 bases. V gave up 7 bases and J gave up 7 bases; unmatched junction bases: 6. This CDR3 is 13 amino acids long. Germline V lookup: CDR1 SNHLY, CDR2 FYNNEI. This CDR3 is CASTRDRGIGYTF. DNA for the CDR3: TGTGCCAGCACCCGGGACAGGGGTATTGGCTACACCTTC.

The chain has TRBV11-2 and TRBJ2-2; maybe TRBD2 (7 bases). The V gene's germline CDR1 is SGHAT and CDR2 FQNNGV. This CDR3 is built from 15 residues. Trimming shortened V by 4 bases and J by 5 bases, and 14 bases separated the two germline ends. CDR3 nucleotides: TGTGCCAGCAGCTCCCGGGGGGCGGGGACCGGGGAGCTGTTTTTT. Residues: CASSSRGAGTGELFF.

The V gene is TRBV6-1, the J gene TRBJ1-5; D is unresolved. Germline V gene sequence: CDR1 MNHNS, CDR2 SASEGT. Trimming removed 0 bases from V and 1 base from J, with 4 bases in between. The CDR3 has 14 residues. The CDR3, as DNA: TGTGCCAGCAGTGAAGCAGCCAGCAATCAGCCCCAGCATTTT. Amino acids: CASSEAASNQPQHF.

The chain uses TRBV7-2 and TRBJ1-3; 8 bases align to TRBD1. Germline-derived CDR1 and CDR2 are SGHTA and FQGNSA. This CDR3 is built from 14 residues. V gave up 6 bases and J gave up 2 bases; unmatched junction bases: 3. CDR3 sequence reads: CASRPGQAGNTIYF. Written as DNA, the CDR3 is TGTGCCAGCAGACCGGGACAGGCTGGAAACACCATATATTTT.

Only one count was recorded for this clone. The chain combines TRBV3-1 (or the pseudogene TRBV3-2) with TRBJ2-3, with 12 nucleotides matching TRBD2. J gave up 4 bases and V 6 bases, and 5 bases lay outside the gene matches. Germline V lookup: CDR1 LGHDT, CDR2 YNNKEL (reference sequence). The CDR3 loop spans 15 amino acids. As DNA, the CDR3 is TGTGCCAGCAGGACTAGCGGGGGTCGGGCAGATACGCAGTATTTT. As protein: CASRTSGGRADTQYF.

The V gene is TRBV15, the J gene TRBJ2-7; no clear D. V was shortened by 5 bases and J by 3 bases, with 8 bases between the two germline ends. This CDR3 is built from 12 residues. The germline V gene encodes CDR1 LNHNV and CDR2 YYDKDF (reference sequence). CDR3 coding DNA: TGTGCCACCAGCTTACAGTACTACGAGCAGTACTTC. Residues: CATSLQYYEQYF.

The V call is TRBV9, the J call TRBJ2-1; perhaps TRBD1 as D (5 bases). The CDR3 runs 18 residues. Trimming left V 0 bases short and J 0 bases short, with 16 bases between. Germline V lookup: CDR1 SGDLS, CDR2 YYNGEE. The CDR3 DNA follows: TGTGCCAGCAGCGTAGCCCGAGTAAGAGACAGCTCCTACAATGAGCAGTTCTTC. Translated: CASSVARVRDSSYNEQFF.

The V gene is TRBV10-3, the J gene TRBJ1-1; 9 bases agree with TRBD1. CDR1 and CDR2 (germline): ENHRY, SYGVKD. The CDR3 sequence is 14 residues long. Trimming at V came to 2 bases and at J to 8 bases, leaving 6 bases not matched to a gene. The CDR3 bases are TGTGCCATCAGTGAGCCGGGGACAGGGAGGGAAGCTTTCTTT. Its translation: CAISEPGTGREAFF.

CDR3 residues: CASSPGQGNTIYF. The CDR3 nucleotides are TGTGCCAGCTCACCGGGACAGGGAAACACCATATATTTT. The genes are TRBV18 and TRBJ1-3; 7 bases fit TRBD1. The CDR3 is 13 amino acids. The V gene's germline CDR1 is KGHSH and CDR2 LQKENI. Trimming took 3 bases from V and 4 from J; bases not matched to a gene: 0.

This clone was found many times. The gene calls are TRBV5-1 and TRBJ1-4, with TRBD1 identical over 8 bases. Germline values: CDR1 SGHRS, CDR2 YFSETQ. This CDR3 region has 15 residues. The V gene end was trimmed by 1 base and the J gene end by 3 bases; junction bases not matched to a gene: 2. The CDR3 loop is CASSLTGGANEKLFF. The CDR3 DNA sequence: TGCGCCAGCAGCTTGACAGGGGGAGCTAATGAAAAACTGTTTTTT.